What follows is one T cell receptor (beta chain) and its context. Its antigen remains unknown. Only in-frame clones appear in the TCRdb table, and some are missing; sequencing was by immunoSEQ multiplex PCR. This sample has about 64,000 clones; 95% to 96% occur once, and the top ten carry approximately 0.38%. Between the trimmed V and J ends, which lost 4 bases and 6 bases, there was a span of 12 bases. The CDR3 is made up of 13 amino acids. Germline lookup yields CDR1 SGHNT and CDR2 YYREEE (reference sequence). Surgery cases with the highest brain T cell transcript signatures were chosen for sequencing. Before surgery, patients took at least one anti-epileptic drug. The data belong to a study of brain T cells in children with intractable seizures. Findings of the study overall: HCMV serostatus was not known, and viral specificity came from CDR3 similarity only. Clones missing pre-surgery may reflect undersampling of that blood sample.

V gene TRBV5-4 combines with J gene TRBJ2-3; D is unclear. This receptor was taken from a boy under two years old with focal cortical dysplasia and intractable seizures. Sequenced here: peripheral blood, sampled at surgery. The CDR3 DNA is TGTGCCAGCAGCCCCCCTAGGGCGGATACGCAGTATTTT. Protein product: CASSPPRADTQYF.